This T cell receptor beta chain was profiled in a study of regulatory T cells in long-lasting Graves disease. Study-wide findings and caveats: Relative to newly diagnosed Graves' patients, persistent ones had lower TCR diversity. Analyses excluded thyroid tissue, covering peripheral blood alone.

According to the study, TCR beta libraries were built with iRepertoire HTBI primers and CDR3-region Arm-PCR. TCRdb reanalysed the multiplex PCR reads using MiXCR and keeps one entry per CDR3 protein. This table has over 400,000 distinct CDR3 sequences, 11% to 15% appearing once. The sample's time point: newly diagnosed GD, antithyroid drugs for less than 3 months. RNA extracted from PBMCs served as the sequencing template. In its sample, this clonotype was seen a few times. Its antigen is currently unknown. Separately, the same data were catalogued under a study of T cells in Graves' hyperthyroidism and ophthalmopathy. That source reports: Patients aged 18 to 65 had newly diagnosed hyperthyroidism that had lasted under 2 months. Ophthalmopathy was model-predicted a median approximately six months pre-onset.

The sample in question was peripheral blood mononuclear cells (PBMCs), obtained at new diagnosis, from a patient treated with antithyroid drugs. The clonotype comes from a woman in her 50s with Graves disease.

The CDR3: CASSRGEEQFF. As DNA, the CDR3 is TGTGCCAGCAGCCGAGGAGAGGAGCAGTTCTTC. The chain joins TRBV6-1 to TRBJ2-1; D is unclear. Per the germline V gene, CDR1 is MNHNS and CDR2 is SASEGT. The CDR3 length is 11 residues. V lost 6 bases and J lost 10, with 10 bases in between.